This record looks at one TCR beta chain sequence and its context. This clonotype was seen once. Its target antigen remains unknown. No much larger clonotype is one base removed from it; base qualities were not supplied. The donors were around 39 Caucasian individuals from Russia, aged 6 to 90 years, who were systemically healthy. Approximately 9.7 milliliters of peripheral blood were drawn from each donor into EDTA-treated Vacutainer tubes. Ficoll-Paque density-gradient centrifugation was used to isolate PBMCs, with at least 6 million obtained per sample. Trizol reagent was used to extract total RNA from PBMCs, with at least 6 micrograms per sample. For every donor, flow cytometry on a PBMC aliquot measured the percentage of naive CD45RAhigh/CD27high T cells. The data are from a study of blood T cells in healthy people across ages (dated by TCRdb to 2015 to 2017). For the study in its entirety: In model experiments, roughly one uniquely barcoded TCR beta cDNA molecule per two T cells was captured by template switching. The study measured age-related changes in TCR beta repertoire diversity using deep sequencing normalized with unique cDNA molecular identifiers. Donors were grouped into four age groups: young (average about 15 years), middle-aged (about 38), aged (over 55) and long-lived (about 82). To avoid experimental bias, donors of different ages were randomly spread across the sequencing lanes. Two additional independent replicas of 1 million unique cDNA reads from the same blood draw were analyzed for two donors (one aged 18 to 30 and one aged 80 or older).

The paper as a whole reports these results and caveats: Compared with the aged group, the long-lived group had more naive CD4+ T cells, fewer expanded clones and increased TCR diversity, suggesting age selection. There was a strong correlation between observed TCR beta diversity and the percentage of naive T cells measured by flow cytometry. As age increased, observed TCR beta diversity per million T cells dropped in a roughly linear way, and a significant reduction was already evident by age roughly 36. Bulk unsorted PBMC profiling prevented conclusive comparison of naive and antigen-experienced compartments. Estimates of total diversity from one million sequenced T cells were regarded as lower bounds and underestimates. Donor CMV infection status was unknown, potentially confounding age-related changes in expanded clonotypes.

The library was built by means of 5' RACE. The listed sequencing device is Illumina HiSeq 2500. A second PCR of roughly 7 to 11 cycles was performed with a sample-barcoded 5' primer and a J-beta primer mix. Each TCR beta cDNA molecule received a unique molecular identifier from a template-switch 5' adaptor carrying 12 random nucleotides. Each sample yielded at least 2.5 million CDR3-containing paired-end reads. The Mint cDNA synthesis kit, primed by a TRBC-specific oligonucleotide, was used to synthesize first-strand cDNA from all RNA. Following uracil-DNA glycosylase treatment, a first 18-cycle PCR with universal primers M1SS and BC2_uni_R was performed on all cDNA. Per the authors' processing: For normalization, 1 million high-quality reads, each with a distinct molecular identifier, were randomly selected from each sample. Instead of being binned into consensus sequences, reads that shared molecular identifiers were thrown out. MiTCR, with a Q25 quality threshold and the strictest error-elimination algorithm, was used for CDR3 identification, clonotype clustering and error correction. A nonparametric unseen species model using Euler transformation provided a lower-bound estimate of total TCR beta diversity. TCRdb's own reprocessing of the public reads used fastp at Q25 and MiXCR and kept productive beta chains. CDR3 protein sequences are deduplicated, and each keeps its most common genes and DNA. The V and J calls reflect TCRdb's pipeline rather than the authors' work. Across this sample there are 1.5 million to 2 million distinct CDR3 sequences, with around 48% seen only once. Together, the top ten hold roughly 2% of the sample.

The CDR3 has 15 amino acids, counting the end cysteine and phenylalanine. This entry keeps only the CDR3 DNA: 45 bases, framed from base 1. The junction carries 17 bases between V and J, which are trimmed by 3 bases and 7 bases respectively. The germline V gene sets CDR1 to SGHRS and CDR2 to YFSETQ. Sequencing was done on a sample of blood. The clonotype originates from a woman in her 40s in good health. In this chain, TRBV5-1 is recombined with TRBJ2-1; a tentative D match to TRBD1 spans 6 bases. CDR3 protein: CASSWAWGQGNEQFF. At the DNA level, the sequence is TGCGCCAGCAGCTGGGCCTGGGGGCAAGGGAATGAGCAGTTCTTC.